Sequencing of this TCR beta chain was carried out in a study of beta chain features in type 1 diabetes. A sort by CD45RO/CCR7/CD25/CD127/CD95/CD27 yielded CD4+ naive, central memory, regulatory and stem cell-like memory cells. Study-wide findings and caveats: High-TCR-expressing cells could be over-represented by cDNA sequencing. Patients and controls would be equally affected if PCR favored shorter templates. Among patients with Type 1 diabetes, TCRB CDR3s were moderately but significantly shorter in every one of the four CD4+ subsets. Patients' naive, central memory and Treg TCRB repertoires seemed closer to one another than those of healthy donors.

CDR1 and CDR2 (germline): SGDLS, YYNGEE. This CDR3 comprises 14 residues. Trimming removed 6 bases from V and 0 bases from J, with 11 bases in between. As to this clone: Its specificity is not known.

Reverse transcribing all isolated RNA meant expressed TCRB transcripts were sequenced. Clones were sequenced by immunoSEQ multiplex PCR, and TCRdb holds only the in-frame ones, with some missing. The sample yields fewer than 300,000 clones, about a fifth seen once. The sequence derives from a woman aged 35 to 49 with type 1 diabetes. The rearrangement uses TRBV9 and TRBJ2-3; the D gene is possibly TRBD1 (5 bases). Sequencing used naive CD4+ T cells from blood. The DNA of the CDR3 is TGTGCCAGCACCCTGACAGCTAGCACAGATACGCAGTATTTT. Its translation is CASTLTASTDTQYF.